This record concerns one TCR beta chain sequence. The antigen is not known. The germline CDR1 and CDR2 sequences are SGHAT and FQNNGV. The CDR3 is 13 amino acids. V lost 5 bases to trimming and J lost 9 bases; unmatched junction nucleotides: 7. The entry originates in a study of cytomegalovirus exposure and HLA in healthy donors. Turning to the study itself: Unique TCR beta sequences numbering around 110 million came from around 180 million T cells in an earlier analysis.

Use of 60 Vbeta and 13 Jbeta primers characterized the PCR. The assay was immunoSEQ multiplex PCR, and TCRdb's table has in-frame clones only and misses some. Reported are 150,000 to 250,000 clones; the ten largest clones contain 0.74%. General study findings and limits: Some segments of the V type, notably TRBV6-2 and TRBV6-3, were excluded as indistinguishable. Likely technical artifact: a cluster of highly shared sequence variants. For most TCR sequences rarity was the rule, although some public TCRs occurred in many donors.

The J gene is TRBJ2-1, the V gene TRBV11-2; 7 bases align to TRBD1. The sequence derives from a boy between 10 and 17 years old in good health and CMV-seronegative. The sequenced sample consisted of PBMCs. The CDR3 here is CASSPRGGSEQFF. CDR3 bases: TGTGCCAGCAGCCCTAGAGGGGGCAGTGAGCAGTTCTTC.